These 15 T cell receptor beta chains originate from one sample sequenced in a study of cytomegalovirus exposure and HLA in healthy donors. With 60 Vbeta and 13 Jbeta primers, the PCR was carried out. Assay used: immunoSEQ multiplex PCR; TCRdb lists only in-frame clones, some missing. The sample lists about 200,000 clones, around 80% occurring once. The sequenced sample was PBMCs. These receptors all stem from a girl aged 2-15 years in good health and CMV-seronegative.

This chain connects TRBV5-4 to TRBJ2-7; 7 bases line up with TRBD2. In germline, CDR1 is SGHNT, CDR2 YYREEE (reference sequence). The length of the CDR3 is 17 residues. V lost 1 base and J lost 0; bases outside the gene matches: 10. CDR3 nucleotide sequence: TGTGCCAGCAGCTTGATTAAGGGGACTAAAATCTCCTACGAGCAGTACTTC. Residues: CASSLIKGTKISYEQYF.

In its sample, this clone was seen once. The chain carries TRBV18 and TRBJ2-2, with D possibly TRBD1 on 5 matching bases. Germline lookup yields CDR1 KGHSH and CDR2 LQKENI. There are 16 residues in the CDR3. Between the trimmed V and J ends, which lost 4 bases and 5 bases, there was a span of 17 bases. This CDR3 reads CASSRQQRLITGELFF. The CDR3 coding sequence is TGTGCCAGCTCACGACAGCAAAGGTTGATTACCGGGGAGCTGTTTTTT.

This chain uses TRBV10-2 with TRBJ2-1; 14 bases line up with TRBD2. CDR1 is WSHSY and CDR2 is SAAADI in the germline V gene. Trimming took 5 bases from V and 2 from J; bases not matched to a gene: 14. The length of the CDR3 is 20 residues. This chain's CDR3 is CASSRKTGLAGEGAYNEQFF. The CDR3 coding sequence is TGCGCCAGCAGTCGCAAAACGGGACTAGCGGGAGAGGGGGCCTACAATGAGCAGTTCTTC.

Here the CDR3 reads CASKGPGGYYGYTF. The DNA for the CDR3 is TGTGCCAGTAAAGGCCCAGGGGGCTACTATGGCTACACCTTC. The chain employs TRBV19 and TRBJ1-2, with 8 bases aligning to TRBD1. The germline V gene has CDR1 LNHDA and CDR2 SQIVND (reference sequence). This CDR3 comprises 14 residues. V lost 7 bases to trimming and J lost 3 bases; unmatched junction nucleotides: 7.

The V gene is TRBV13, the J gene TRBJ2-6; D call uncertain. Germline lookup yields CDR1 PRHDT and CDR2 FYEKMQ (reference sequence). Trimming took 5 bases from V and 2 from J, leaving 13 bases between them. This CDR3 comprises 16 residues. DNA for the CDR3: TGTGCCAGCAGCCCGTCCCGTGGCACTGGGGCCAACGTCCTGACTTTC. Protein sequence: CASSPSRGTGANVLTF.

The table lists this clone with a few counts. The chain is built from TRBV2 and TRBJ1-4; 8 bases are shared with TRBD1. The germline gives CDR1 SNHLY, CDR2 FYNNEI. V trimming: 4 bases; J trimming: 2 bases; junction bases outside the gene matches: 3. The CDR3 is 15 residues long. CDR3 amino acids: CASSATGVTNEKLFF. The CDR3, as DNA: TGTGCCAGCAGTGCGACAGGGGTCACTAATGAAAAACTGTTTTTT.

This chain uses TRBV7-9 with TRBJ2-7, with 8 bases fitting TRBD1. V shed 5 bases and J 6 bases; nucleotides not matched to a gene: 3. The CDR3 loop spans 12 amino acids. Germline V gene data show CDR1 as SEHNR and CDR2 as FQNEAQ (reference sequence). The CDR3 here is CASSPDRGEQYF. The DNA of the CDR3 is TGTGCCAGCAGCCCCGACAGGGGCGAGCAGTACTTC. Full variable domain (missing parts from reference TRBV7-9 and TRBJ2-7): DTGVSQNPRHKITKRGQNVTFRCDPISEHNRLYWYRQTLGQGPEFLTYFQNEAQLEKSRLLSDRFSAERPKGSFSTLEIQRTEQGDSAMYLCASSPDRGEQYFGPGTRLTVT.

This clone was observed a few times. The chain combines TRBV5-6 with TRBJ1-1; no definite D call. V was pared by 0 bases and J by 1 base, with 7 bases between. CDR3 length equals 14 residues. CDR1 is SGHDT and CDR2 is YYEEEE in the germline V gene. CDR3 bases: TGTGCCAGCAGCTTGGCCCGGTCGAACACTGAAGCTTTCTTT. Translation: CASSLARSNTEAFF.

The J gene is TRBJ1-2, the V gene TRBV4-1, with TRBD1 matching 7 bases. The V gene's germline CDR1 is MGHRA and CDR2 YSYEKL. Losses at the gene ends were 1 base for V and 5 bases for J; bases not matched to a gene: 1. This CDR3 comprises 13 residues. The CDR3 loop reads CASSQATGYGYTF. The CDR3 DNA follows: TGCGCCAGCAGCCAAGCGACAGGGTATGGCTACACCTTC.

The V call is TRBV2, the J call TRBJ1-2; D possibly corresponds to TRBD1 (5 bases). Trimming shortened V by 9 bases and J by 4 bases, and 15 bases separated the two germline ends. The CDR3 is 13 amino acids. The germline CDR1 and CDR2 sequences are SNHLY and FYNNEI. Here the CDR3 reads CARSLGLIYGYTF. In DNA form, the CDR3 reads TGTGCCAGATCTCTGGGGCTGATCTATGGCTACACCTTC. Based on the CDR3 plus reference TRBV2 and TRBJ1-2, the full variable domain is EPEVTQTPSHQVTQMGQEVILRCVPISNHLYFYWYRQILGQKVEFLVSFYNNEISEKSEIFDDQFSVERPDGSNFTLKIRSTKLEDSAMYFCARSLGLIYGYTFGSGTRLTVV.

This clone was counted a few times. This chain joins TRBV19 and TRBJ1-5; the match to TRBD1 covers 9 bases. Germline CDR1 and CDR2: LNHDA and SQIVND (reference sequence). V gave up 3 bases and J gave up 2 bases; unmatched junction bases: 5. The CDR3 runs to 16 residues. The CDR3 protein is CASSIVRDRGNQPQHF. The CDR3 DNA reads TGTGCCAGTAGTATTGTCCGGGACAGGGGCAATCAGCCCCAGCATTTT.

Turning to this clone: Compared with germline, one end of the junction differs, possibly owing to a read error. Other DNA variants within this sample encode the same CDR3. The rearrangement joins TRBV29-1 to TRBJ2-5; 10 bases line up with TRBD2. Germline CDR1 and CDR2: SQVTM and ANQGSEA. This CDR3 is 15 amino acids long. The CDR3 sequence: CSVVASGGFQETQYF. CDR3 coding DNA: TGCAGTGTTGTGGCTAGCGGGGGATTCCAAGAGACCCAGTACTTC.

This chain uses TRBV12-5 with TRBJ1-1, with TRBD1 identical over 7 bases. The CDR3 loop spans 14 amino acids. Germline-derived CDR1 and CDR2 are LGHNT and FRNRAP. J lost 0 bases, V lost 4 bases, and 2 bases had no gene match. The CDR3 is CASGWGQMNTEAFF. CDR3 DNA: TGTGCTAGTGGTTGGGGACAGATGAACACTGAAGCTTTCTTT. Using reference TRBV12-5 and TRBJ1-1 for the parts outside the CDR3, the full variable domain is DARVTQTPRHKVTEMGQEVTMRCQPILGHNTVFWYRQTMMQGLELLAYFRNRAPLDDSGMPKDRFSAEMPDATLATLKIQPSEPRDSAVYFCASGWGQMNTEAFFGQGTRLTVV.

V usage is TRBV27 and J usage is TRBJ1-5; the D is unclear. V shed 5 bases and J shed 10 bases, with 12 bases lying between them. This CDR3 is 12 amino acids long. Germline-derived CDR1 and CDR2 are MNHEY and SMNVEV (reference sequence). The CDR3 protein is CASSGLGGPQHF. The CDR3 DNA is TGTGCCAGCAGTGGGTTGGGAGGTCCCCAGCATTTT.

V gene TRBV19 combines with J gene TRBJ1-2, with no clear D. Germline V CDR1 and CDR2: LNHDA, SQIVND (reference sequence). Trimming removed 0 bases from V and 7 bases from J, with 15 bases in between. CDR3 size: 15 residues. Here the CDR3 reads CASSIDRGGSGGYTF. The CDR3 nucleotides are TGTGCCAGTAGTATAGATCGAGGAGGGAGCGGTGGCTACACCTTC.